This entry describes one T cell receptor beta chain. Its specificity is unknown. The CDR3 has 11 residues. CDR1 and CDR2 from the germline V gene are SQVTM and ANQGSEA. Trimming removed 4 bases at V and 0 bases at J, with 2 bases between. The data were obtained in a study of cytomegalovirus exposure and HLA in healthy donors. PCR used 60 Vbeta primers and 13 Jbeta primers. The method was immunoSEQ multiplex PCR; TCRdb's version includes in-frame clones alone and lacks a portion of them. Of roughly 73,000 clones in the sample, around 84% were seen once. General study points: In a later analysis, at a false discovery rate of 0.05, approximately 16,000 TCR beta sequences matched HLA alleles. With later analysis, a missense DCLRE1C variant became linked to TCR beta V- and J-gene trimming. In a later analysis, the majority of CMV-associated beta chains seemingly showed HLA restriction.

Sequencing was performed on PBMCs. V gene TRBV29-1 combines with J gene TRBJ2-3; D ambiguous. This clonotype was sampled from a woman between 45 and 60 years old in good health and CMV-seronegative. The CDR3 loop is CSVASTDTQYF. CDR3 in DNA: TGCAGCGTTGCTAGCACAGATACGCAGTATTTT.